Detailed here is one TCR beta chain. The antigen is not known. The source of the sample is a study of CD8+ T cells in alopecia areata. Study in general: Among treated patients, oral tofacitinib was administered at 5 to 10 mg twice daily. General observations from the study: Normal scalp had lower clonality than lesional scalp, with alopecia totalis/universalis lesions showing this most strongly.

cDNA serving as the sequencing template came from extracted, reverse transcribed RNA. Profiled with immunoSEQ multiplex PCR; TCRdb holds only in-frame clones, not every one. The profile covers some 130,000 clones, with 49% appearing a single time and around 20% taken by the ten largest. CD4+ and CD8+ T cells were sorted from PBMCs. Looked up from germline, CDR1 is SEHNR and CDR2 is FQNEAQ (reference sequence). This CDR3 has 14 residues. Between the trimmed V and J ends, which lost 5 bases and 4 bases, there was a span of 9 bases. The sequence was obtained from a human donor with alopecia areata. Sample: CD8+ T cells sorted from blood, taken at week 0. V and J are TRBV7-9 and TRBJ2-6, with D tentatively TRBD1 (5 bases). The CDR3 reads CASSIGAGANVLTF. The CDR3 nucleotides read TGTGCCAGCAGCATAGGGGCCGGGGCCAACGTCCTGACTTTC.